Listed below are T cell receptor beta chains from one sample, sequenced in a study of T cells after yellow fever vaccination. TCRdb passed the 5' RACE reads through MiXCR, listing each CDR3 protein once. The table shows 500,000 to 650,000 distinct CDR3 sequences, with about 15% occurring only once. The input for sequencing was PBMCs, taken about 5 days after the first yellow fever vaccination. The receptors derive from a man aged 18 to 30 who received the YFV17D yellow fever vaccine. CDR3s include the opening cysteine and the closing phenylalanine or tryptophan. The D gene is left open where the match is weak. Clone size is shown for a subset of rows, as once, few, many or a class of expanded clone.

j_gene: TRBJ1-2; v_gene: TRBV6-2/TRBV6-3; d_gene: NA; len: 15; abundance: few; CDR3nt: TGTGCCAGCAGTTACGAGCTCGGACAGCTCTATGGCTACACCTTC; CDR3aa: CASSYELGQLYGYTF
j_gene: TRBJ2-5; v_gene: TRBV19; d_gene: TRBD1; len: 17; abundance: few; CDR3nt: TGTGCCAGTAGTGCCTCACCCCCGGGACAGGGGATTGAGACCCAGTACTTC; CDR3aa: CASSASPPGQGIETQYF
j_gene: TRBJ2-3; v_gene: TRBV9; d_gene: NA; len: 17; abundance: NA; CDR3nt: TGTGCCAGCAGCGCACACCAGAACCCCGCCACCACAGATACGCAGTATTTT; CDR3aa: CASSAHQNPATTDTQYF
j_gene: TRBJ1-1; v_gene: TRBV6-5; d_gene: NA; len: 15; abundance: few; CDR3nt: TGTGCCAGCAGTTACGAAGGTTTCATGAACACTGAAGCTTTCTTT; CDR3aa: CASSYEGFMNTEAFF
j_gene: TRBJ1-4; v_gene: TRBV5-1; d_gene: TRBD1; len: 15; abundance: few; CDR3nt: TGCGCCAGCAGCTTGGGCCGCAACAGGGGTGAAAAACTGTTTTTT; CDR3aa: CASSLGRNRGEKLFF
j_gene: TRBJ1-4; v_gene: TRBV12-3/TRBV12-4; d_gene: NA; len: 16; abundance: few; CDR3nt: TGTGCCAGCAGTTTAAATGCCCCCCCAACTAATGAAAAACTGTTTTTT; CDR3aa: CASSLNAPPTNEKLFF
j_gene: TRBJ1-1; v_gene: TRBV7-2; d_gene: NA; len: 12; abundance: NA; CDR3nt: TGTGCCAGCAGCTACCCCGCCGGAGAAGCTTTCTTT; CDR3aa: CASSYPAGEAFF
j_gene: TRBJ1-2; v_gene: TRBV20-1; d_gene: TRBD1; len: 15; abundance: NA; CDR3nt: TGCAGTGCTAGGGGACAGGGAGGAAGGTTGGATGGCTACACCTTC; CDR3aa: CSARGQGGRLDGYTF
j_gene: TRBJ2-3; v_gene: TRBV11-2; d_gene: NA; len: 12; abundance: NA; CDR3nt: TGTGCCAGCAGCTCTCCGGGGGACCGACAGTATTTT; CDR3aa: CASSSPGDRQYF
j_gene: TRBJ2-2; v_gene: TRBV5-1; d_gene: NA; len: 16; abundance: NA; CDR3nt: TGCGCCAGCAGAGCCAAGGCCGGAACGAACACCGGGGAGCTGTTTTTT; CDR3aa: CASRAKAGTNTGELFF
j_gene: TRBJ1-1; v_gene: TRBV6-5; d_gene: NA; len: 14; abundance: NA; CDR3nt: TGTGCCAGCAGTTACTCCACCGGGTGGAGTGAAGCTTTCTTT; CDR3aa: CASSYSTGWSEAFF
j_gene: TRBJ2-3; v_gene: TRBV3-1; d_gene: TRBD2; len: 16; abundance: NA; CDR3nt: TGTGCCAGCAGCCAAAACCGGGACTACCCGACAGATACGCAGTATTTT; CDR3aa: CASSQNRDYPTDTQYF